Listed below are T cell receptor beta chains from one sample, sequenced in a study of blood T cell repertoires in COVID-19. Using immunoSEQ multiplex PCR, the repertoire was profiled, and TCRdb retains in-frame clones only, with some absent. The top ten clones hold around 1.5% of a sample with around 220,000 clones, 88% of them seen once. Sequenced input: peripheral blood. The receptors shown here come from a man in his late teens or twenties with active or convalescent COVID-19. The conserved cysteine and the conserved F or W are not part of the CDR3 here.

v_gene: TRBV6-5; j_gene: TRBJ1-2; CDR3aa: ASSYSKRNYGYT
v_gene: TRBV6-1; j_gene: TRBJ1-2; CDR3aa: ASSENGGTGANYGYT
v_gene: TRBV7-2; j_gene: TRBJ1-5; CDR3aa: ASSPFRQDNQPQH
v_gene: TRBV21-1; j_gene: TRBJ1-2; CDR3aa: ASSKDFATDFSGYT
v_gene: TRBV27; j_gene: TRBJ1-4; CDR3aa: ASSLAGGFEKLF
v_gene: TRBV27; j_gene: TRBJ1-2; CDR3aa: ASSLSSRGRYGYT
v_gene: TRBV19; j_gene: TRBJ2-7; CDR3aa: ASARQDAYEQY
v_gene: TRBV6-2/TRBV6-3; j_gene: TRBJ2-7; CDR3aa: ASSYGTSGYEQY
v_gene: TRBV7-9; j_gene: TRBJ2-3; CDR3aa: ASSSADTSTDTQY
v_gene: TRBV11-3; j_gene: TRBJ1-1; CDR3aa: ASSLDTAGKAF
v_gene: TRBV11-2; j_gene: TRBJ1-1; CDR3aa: ASSFGGTANTEAF
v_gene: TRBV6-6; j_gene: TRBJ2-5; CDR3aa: ASRWGQVEETQY
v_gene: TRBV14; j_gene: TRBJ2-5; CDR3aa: ASSRREAGSRAAQY
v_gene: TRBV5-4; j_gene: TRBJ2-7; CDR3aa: ASSLVGTGHDPYEQY
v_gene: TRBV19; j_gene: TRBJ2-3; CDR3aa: ASSISQGDTQY
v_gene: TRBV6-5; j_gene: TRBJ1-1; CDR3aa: ASSKTGSTEAF
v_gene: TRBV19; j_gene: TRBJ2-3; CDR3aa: ASSVSGLHPDTQY
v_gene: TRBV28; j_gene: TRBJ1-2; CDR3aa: ASSFPTTANNYGYT
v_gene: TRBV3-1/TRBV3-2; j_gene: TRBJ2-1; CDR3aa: ASSQGLAGITEKQF
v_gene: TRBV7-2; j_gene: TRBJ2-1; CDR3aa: ASSLDWTSGEPL
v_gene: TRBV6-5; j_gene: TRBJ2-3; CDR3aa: ASRLTGATGDTQY
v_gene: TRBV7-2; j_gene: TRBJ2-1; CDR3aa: ASSPYSPGLPEYNEQF
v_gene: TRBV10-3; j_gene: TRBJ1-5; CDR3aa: AISESGQRQPQH
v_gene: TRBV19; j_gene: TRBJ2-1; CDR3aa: ASSIDRQGLAAQNEQF
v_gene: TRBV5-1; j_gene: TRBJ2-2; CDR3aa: ASSHRTSGSSGELF
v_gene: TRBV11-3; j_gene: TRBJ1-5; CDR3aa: ASLDRDRNQPQH
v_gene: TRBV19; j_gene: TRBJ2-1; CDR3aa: ASSTVQGNEQF
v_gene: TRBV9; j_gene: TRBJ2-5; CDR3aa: ASSRTITETQY
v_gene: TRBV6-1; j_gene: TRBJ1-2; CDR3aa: ASSEAMGGVQLYGYT
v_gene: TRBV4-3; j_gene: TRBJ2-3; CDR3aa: ASSQEWSLAGAGDTQY
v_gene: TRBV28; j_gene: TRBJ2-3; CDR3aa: ASNRLVADTQY
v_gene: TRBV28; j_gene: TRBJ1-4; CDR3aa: ASSTPQGNEKLF
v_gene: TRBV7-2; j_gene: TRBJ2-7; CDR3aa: ASSLDSGDSYEQY
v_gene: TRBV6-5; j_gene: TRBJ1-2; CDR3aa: ASSYSAGSHFGYT
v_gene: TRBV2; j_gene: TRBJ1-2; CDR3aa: ASSERGQGAYGYT
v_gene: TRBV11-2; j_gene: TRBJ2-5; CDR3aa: ASSPVSGRQQETQY
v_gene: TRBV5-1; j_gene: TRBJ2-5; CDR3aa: ASSFGTGVPETQY
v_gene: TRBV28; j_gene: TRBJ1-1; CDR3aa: ASSPPGRGPQDTEAF
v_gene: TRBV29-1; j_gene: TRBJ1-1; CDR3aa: SVEALFAAEAF
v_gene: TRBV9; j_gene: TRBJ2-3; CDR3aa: ASSPGADTQY
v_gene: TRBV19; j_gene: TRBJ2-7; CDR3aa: ASSIRGAGGLSYEQY
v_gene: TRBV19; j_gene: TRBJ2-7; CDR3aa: ASSPGHKYEQY
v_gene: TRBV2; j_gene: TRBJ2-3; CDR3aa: ASSEAPGSSLDTQY
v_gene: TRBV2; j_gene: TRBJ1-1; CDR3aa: ASNGRADTEAF
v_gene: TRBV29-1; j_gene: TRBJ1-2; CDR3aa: SVDRSNYGYT
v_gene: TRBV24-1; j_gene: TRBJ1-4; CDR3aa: ATSGTDKANEKLF
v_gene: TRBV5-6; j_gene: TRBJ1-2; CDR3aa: ASSSTPNYGYT
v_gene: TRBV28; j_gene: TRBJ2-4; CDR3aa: ASSKNLAGAKNIQY
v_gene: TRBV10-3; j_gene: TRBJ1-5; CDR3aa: AISDPQGAGGNQPQH
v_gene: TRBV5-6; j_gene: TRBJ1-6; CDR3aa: ASSSSMSSYNSPLH
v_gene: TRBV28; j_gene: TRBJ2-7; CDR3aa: ASSNRGPYEQY
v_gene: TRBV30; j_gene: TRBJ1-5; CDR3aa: AWSELAHQPQH
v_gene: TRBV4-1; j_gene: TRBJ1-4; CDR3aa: ASSRDFGTGAKLF
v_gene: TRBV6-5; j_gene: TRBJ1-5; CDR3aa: ASSSDRGDQPQH
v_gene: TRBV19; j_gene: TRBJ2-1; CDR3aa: ASSSPATGTSGRIGNEQF
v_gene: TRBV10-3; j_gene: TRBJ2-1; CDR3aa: AISESGTSTNEQF
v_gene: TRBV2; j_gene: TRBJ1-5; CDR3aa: ASSDPSNQPQH